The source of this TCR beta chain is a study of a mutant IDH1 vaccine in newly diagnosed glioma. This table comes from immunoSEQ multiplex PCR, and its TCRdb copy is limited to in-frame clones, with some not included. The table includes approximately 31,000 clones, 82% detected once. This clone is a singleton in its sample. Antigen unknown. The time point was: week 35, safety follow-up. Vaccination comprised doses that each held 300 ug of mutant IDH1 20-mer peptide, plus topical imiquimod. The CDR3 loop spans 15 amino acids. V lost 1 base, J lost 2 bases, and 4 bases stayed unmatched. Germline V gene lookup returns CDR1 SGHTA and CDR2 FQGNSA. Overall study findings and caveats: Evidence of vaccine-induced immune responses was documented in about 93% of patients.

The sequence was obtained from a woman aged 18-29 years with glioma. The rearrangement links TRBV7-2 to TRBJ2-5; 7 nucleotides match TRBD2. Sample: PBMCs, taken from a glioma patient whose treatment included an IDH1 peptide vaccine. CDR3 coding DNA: TGTGCCAGCAGCTTAGGGGGGGGACCTCAAGAGACCCAGTACTTC. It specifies CASSLGGGPQETQYF.